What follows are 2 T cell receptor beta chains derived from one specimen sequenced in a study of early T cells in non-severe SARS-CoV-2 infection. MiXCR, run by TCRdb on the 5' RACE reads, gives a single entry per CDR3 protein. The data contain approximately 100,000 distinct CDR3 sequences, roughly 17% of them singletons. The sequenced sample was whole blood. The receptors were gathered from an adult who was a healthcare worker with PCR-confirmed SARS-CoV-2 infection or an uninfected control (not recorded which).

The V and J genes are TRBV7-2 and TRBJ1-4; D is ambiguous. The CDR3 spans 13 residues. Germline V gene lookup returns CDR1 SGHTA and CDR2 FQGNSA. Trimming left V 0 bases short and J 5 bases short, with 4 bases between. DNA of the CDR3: TGTGCCAGCAGCTTAGCTCGGAATGAAAAACTGTTTTTT. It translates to CASSLARNEKLFF.

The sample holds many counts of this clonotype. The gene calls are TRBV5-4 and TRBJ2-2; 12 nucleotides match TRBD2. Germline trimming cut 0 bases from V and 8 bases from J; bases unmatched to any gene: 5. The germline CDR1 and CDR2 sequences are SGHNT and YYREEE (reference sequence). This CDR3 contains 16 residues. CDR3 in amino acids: CASSLGLAGASGELFF. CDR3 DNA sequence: TGTGCCAGCAGCTTGGGACTAGCGGGAGCGTCGGGGGAGCTGTTTTTT.